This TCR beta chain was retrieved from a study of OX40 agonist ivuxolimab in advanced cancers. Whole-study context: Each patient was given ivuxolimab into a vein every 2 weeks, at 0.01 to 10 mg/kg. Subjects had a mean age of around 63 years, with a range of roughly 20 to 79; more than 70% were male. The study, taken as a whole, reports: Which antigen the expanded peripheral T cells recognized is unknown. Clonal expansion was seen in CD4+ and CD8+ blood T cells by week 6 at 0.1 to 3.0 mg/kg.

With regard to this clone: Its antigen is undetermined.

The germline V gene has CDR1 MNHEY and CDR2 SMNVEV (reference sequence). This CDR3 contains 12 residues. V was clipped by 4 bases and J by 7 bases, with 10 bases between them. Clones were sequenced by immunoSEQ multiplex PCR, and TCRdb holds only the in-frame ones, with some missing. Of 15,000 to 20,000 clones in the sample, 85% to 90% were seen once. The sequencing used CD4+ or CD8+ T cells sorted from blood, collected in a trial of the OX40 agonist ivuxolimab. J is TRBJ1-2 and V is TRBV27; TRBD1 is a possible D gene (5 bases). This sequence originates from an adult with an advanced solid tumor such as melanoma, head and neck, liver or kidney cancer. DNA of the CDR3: TGTGCCAGCAGTTCCCTTGGGGGTGGCTACACCTTC. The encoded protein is CASSSLGGGYTF.